This T cell receptor (beta chain) was sequenced during a study of low-dose radiotherapy and immunotherapy resistance in tumors. Noted time point: before trial treatment. Alpha and beta chains were covered, as first-strand cDNA relied on TRAV- and TRBV-specific primers. With a constant-region primer and a V-primer adapter, TCRs were subjected to roughly 20 PCR cycles of amplification. TCRdb independently ran MiXCR on the reads; one entry per CDR3 protein. Of tens of thousands of distinct CDR3 sequences listed, roughly a sixth are singletons. Looked up from germline, CDR1 is SQVTM and CDR2 is ANQGSEA. This CDR3 spans 14 amino acids. J gave up 5 bases and V 8 bases, and 12 bases lay outside the gene matches. This clonotype was found many times.

The sample was PBMCs, taken before treatment. The receptor was derived from a male donor with prostate cancer. The chain uses TRBV29-1 and TRBJ2-5; the match to TRBD1 covers 9 bases. The chain's CDR3 is CSTAPGTGRETQYF. The CDR3 DNA follows: TGCAGCACCGCCCCTGGGACAGGGCGGGAGACCCAGTACTTC.